This T cell receptor beta chain was sequenced in a study of CD8+ T cells in alopecia areata. General observations from the study: TCR sharing was clearer in mice than between patients, perhaps partly owing to patient HLA diversity. Tofacitinib delivered significant drops in scalp clonality and in expanded CD8+ clones among the top 100. Scalp and blood samples kept many expanded lesional clones throughout tofacitinib.

This clone was seen a single time. Antigen specificity is unknown. The CDR3 consists of 15 residues. V was cut by 0 bases and J by 7 bases, with 11 bases left in between. The germline V gene has CDR1 SGDLS and CDR2 YYNGEE. Treatment given: oral pan-JAK inhibitor, 5-10 mg twice daily. Sequencing relied on a cDNA template that was reverse transcribed from extracted RNA. TCRdb's table, derived via immunoSEQ multiplex PCR, lists solely in-frame clones and lacks some. The sample contains more than 95,000 clones, 85% to 90% of which appear only once. The sample was CD8+ T cells sorted from blood, taken around week 30, from a patient treated with tofacitinib. The genes are TRBV9 and TRBJ1-6; tentatively, D is TRBD1 (6 bases). The TCR originated in a human donor with alopecia areata. The CDR3 bases are TGTGCCAGCAGCGTAGTTGAGGGGGGGAATTCACCCCTCCACTTT. Its protein product is CASSVVEGGNSPLHF.